This T cell receptor beta chain was captured by sequencing in a study of cytomegalovirus exposure and HLA in healthy donors. Concerning this clone: The antigen remains undetermined.

Per the germline V gene, CDR1 is ENHRY and CDR2 is SYGVKD. V lost 0 bases to trimming and J lost 4 bases, with 9 bases between them. The CDR3 contains 14 residues. Study-level findings and limits: Later work found most CMV-associated TCR beta chains apparently HLA-restricted.

Each donor's status was that of a healthy bone marrow donor. The PCR employed 60 Vbeta primers together with 13 Jbeta primers. Assay used: immunoSEQ multiplex PCR; TCRdb lists only in-frame clones, some missing. The repertoire consists of over 100,000 clones, with about four fifths occurring once and the leading ten covering 5% to 6%. The V and J genes are TRBV10-3 and TRBJ1-2; D possibly corresponds to TRBD1 (5 bases). The TCR comes from a man aged 25 to 40 in good health and CMV-seronegative. The sequenced material came from PBMCs. CDR3 loop: CAISESSGGYGYTF. DNA of the CDR3: TGTGCCATCAGTGAGTCTTCGGGGGGCTATGGCTACACCTTC.